The next 26 T cell receptor beta chains were all read from a single sample in a study of chemoradiotherapy in HPV16-positive cancers. Data came from immunoSEQ multiplex PCR; TCRdb stores just in-frame clones and leaves some out. Of about 9,500 clones listed, around 71% were seen once; the top ten hold 8% to 9.5%. The specimen was obtained from a patient who underwent chemoradiotherapy. The receptors shown here come from a human donor with HPV-associated anogenital cancer.

The chain has TRBV4-1 and TRBJ1-2, with 11 bases lining up with TRBD1. In germline, CDR1 is MGHRA, CDR2 YSYEKL. Germline trimming cut 3 bases from V and 5 bases from J; bases unmatched to any gene: 2. The CDR3 loop spans 14 amino acids. CDR3 DNA: TGCGCCAGCAGCCAGGGGACAGGGGGGTATGGCTACACCTTC. It yields the protein CASSQGTGGYGYTF.

This clone was counted only a few times. The chain recombines TRBV18 with TRBJ1-2, with a possible D match to TRBD1 (6 bases). Looked up from germline, CDR1 is KGHSH and CDR2 is LQKENI. The CDR3 runs to 14 residues. Trimming took 3 bases from V and 5 from J, leaving 13 bases between them. CDR3 DNA: TGTGCCAGCTCACCTCAGGGGCTAGGATATGGCTACACCTTC. Protein product: CASSPQGLGYGYTF.

The genes are TRBV7-2 and TRBJ2-3, with D maybe TRBD2 (7 bases). With 4 bases removed from V and 2 bases from J, the gap between germline ends came to 19 bases. The CDR3 loop spans 17 amino acids. In germline, CDR1 is SGHTA, CDR2 FQGNSA. The CDR3 DNA reads TGTGCCAGCAGCTACGGGTGGAGGGGGGGTGTCACAGATACGCAGTATTTT. It encodes CASSYGWRGGVTDTQYF.

The rearrangement uses TRBV7-2 and TRBJ1-2; D call uncertain. CDR3 length: 13 residues. Trimming took 3 bases from V and 4 from J, leaving 9 bases between them. The germline V gene has CDR1 SGHTA and CDR2 FQGNSA. In DNA, the CDR3 is TGTGCCAGCAGCTTTCGCCGGGGCTATGGCTACACCTTC. This codes for CASSFRRGYGYTF.

This clone was counted between two and nine times. V is TRBV10-3 and J is TRBJ1-5; D might be TRBD1 (5 bases). With 0 bases removed from V and 7 bases from J, the gap between germline ends came to 7 bases. The CDR3 loop spans 13 amino acids. The germline gives CDR1 ENHRY, CDR2 SYGVKD. CDR3 nucleotides: TGTGCCATCAGTGAGTCACGGGACCAGCCCCAGCATTTT. Encoded protein: CAISESRDQPQHF.

V gene TRBV2 combines with J gene TRBJ2-7; 8 nucleotides align to TRBD1. The CDR3 spans 18 residues. CDR1 and CDR2 from the germline V gene are SNHLY and FYNNEI. V gave up 3 bases and J gave up 3 bases; unmatched junction bases: 16. Written as DNA, the CDR3 is TGTGCCAGCAGTGAGACCCGATTAGACAGGGGCGGGATCTACGAGCAGTACTTC. Protein product: CASSETRLDRGGIYEQYF.

This chain links TRBV15 with TRBJ2-5; D might be TRBD1 (5 bases). Per the germline V gene, CDR1 is LNHNV and CDR2 is YYDKDF (reference sequence). The germline V and J ends were trimmed by 7 bases and 4 bases, with 10 bases remaining between them. The CDR3 sequence is 12 residues long. The CDR3 sequence is CATTGQGETQYF. The DNA for the CDR3 is TGTGCCACCACAGGGCAGGGAGAGACCCAGTACTTC.

The chain links TRBV4-3 to TRBJ1-2, with D possibly TRBD1 on 5 matching bases. In germline, CDR1 is LGHNA, CDR2 YSLEER. The CDR3 is 14 residues long. Trimming cost V 0 bases and J 4 bases, with 9 bases left between them. The CDR3 protein is CASSQDGGSYGYTF. The CDR3 nucleotides read TGCGCCAGCAGCCAAGATGGGGGTAGCTATGGCTACACCTTC.

As to this clone: Germline and junction disagree at one end, which may indicate a read error. This sequence joins TRBV10-3 and TRBJ1-1; 9 bases fit TRBD1. From germline, CDR1 is ENHRY and CDR2 SYGVKD. This CDR3 spans 16 amino acids. The CDR3 here is CAISDADRGMNTEAFF. The CDR3 DNA reads TGTGCCATCAGTGATGCGGACAGGGGAATGAATACTGAAGCTTTCTTT.

This clone was seen a single time. This sequence joins TRBV5-6 and TRBJ1-2, with D hard to call. This CDR3 has 15 residues. Deletions cut 0 bases from V and 7 bases from J, with 16 bases between. From germline, CDR1 is SGHDT and CDR2 YYEEEE. CDR3 region: CASSLADRLVSGYTF. The CDR3 DNA follows: TGTGCCAGCAGCTTGGCAGATCGGCTTGTTAGTGGCTACACCTTC. Filled out from reference TRBV5-6 and TRBJ1-2, the complete variable domain reads DAGVTQSPTHLIKTRGQQVTLRCSPKSGHDTVSWYQQALGQGPQFIFQYYEEEERQRGNFPDRFSGHQFPNYSSELNVNALLLGDSALYLCASSLADRLVSGYTFGSGTRLTVV.

V usage is TRBV7-9 and J usage is TRBJ2-1; a weak D match, TRBD2 (5 bases). CDR3 length equals 16 residues. Per germline, CDR1 SEHNR and CDR2 FQNEAQ (reference sequence). Trimming cost V 0 bases and J 6 bases, with 15 bases left between them. In DNA, the CDR3 is TGTGCCAGCAGCTTAGCGTCACTAGTGGGCGCCAATGAGCAGTTCTTC. Translating gives CASSLASLVGANEQFF.

The chain couples TRBV28 to TRBJ1-2; 8 nucleotides agree with TRBD1. The J segment lost 4 bases and the V segment lost 6 bases, leaving 7 bases of the junction unmatched. The germline V gene has CDR1 MDHEN and CDR2 SYDVKM. The CDR3 has 14 amino acids. The CDR3 region is CASSWTGSVYGYTF. As DNA, the CDR3 is TGTGCCAGCAGCTGGACAGGGTCTGTCTATGGCTACACCTTC.

The CDR3 DNA reads as TGTGCCAGCAGCGTCGGGCCCTTGGCAGGGGCTGAAGCTTTCTTT. This encodes CASSVGPLAGAEAFF. The chain combines TRBV9 with TRBJ1-1; possibly TRBD1 for D (6 bases). The CDR3 is 15 amino acids. Germline assignment: CDR1 SGDLS and CDR2 YYNGEE. Trimming took 2 bases from V and 6 from J, leaving 17 bases between them. The full variable domain, its missing parts supplied by reference TRBV9 and TRBJ1-1, is DSGVTQTPKHLITATGQRVTLRCSPRSGDLSVYWYQQSLDQGLQFLIQYYNGEERAKGNILERFSAQQFPDLHSELNLSSLELGDSALYFCASSVGPLAGAEAFFGQGTRLTVV.

The chain couples TRBV4-1 to TRBJ2-3; no clear D. The CDR3 is 18 residues long. CDR1 MGHRA and CDR2 YSYEKL come from the germline V gene. With 2 bases removed from V and 0 bases from J, the gap between germline ends came to 18 bases. The CDR3 bases are TGCGCCAGCAGCCAAATCAATTTCATTGGGTCTAGCACAGATACGCAGTATTTT. Protein product: CASSQINFIGSSTDTQYF.

The chain employs TRBV7-2 and TRBJ1-2; D unclear. The V end lost 1 base, the J end lost 0 bases, and 6 bases lay between the germline ends. This CDR3 has 14 amino acids. CDR1 is SGHTA and CDR2 is FQGNSA in the germline V gene. The CDR3 sequence is CASSLGGSNYGYTF. The CDR3 nucleotides are TGTGCCAGCAGCTTAGGTGGGTCTAACTATGGCTACACCTTC.

The chain links TRBV7-8 to TRBJ2-3; D may match TRBD1 or TRBD2 (5 bases each). Germline-derived CDR1 and CDR2 are SGHVS and FQNEAQ. V lost 0 bases to trimming and J lost 4 bases, with 14 bases between them. CDR3 size: 16 residues. The CDR3 DNA follows: TGTGCCAGCAGCTTAGCGGGCGGACTGGGGGCAGATACGCAGTATTTT. Translated, it gives CASSLAGGLGADTQYF.

The chain couples TRBV28 to TRBJ2-3, with D perhaps matching TRBD2 (5 bases). Germline V gives CDR1 MDHEN, CDR2 SYDVKM. V was trimmed by 6 bases and J by 3 bases, leaving 13 bases between them. The CDR3 covers 14 residues. The CDR3 sequence: CASRTRGKTDTQYF. CDR3 DNA: TGTGCCAGCAGAACGAGAGGGAAGACAGATACGCAGTATTTT.

This chain links TRBV11-2 with TRBJ1-1; D is unclear. Germline CDR1 reads SGHAT; CDR2 reads FQNNGV. This CDR3 region has 14 residues. Trimming pared 0 bases from V and 7 bases from J, leaving 12 bases between. CDR3 DNA sequence: TGTGCCAGCAGCTTAGATCGTTTGGCGGGTGAAGCTTTCTTT. Its translation is CASSLDRLAGEAFF.

This rearrangement joins TRBV4-1 to TRBJ2-1; 8 bases fit TRBD1. V shed 5 bases and J 9 bases; nucleotides not matched to a gene: 9. Per germline, CDR1 MGHRA and CDR2 YSYEKL. The CDR3 has 14 amino acids. CDR3: CASSAKETGAEQFF. CDR3 nucleotides: TGCGCCAGCAGCGCAAAAGAGACAGGGGCTGAGCAGTTCTTC.

V usage is TRBV7-2 and J usage is TRBJ1-6; D unclear. The ends were cut back, 2 bases at V and 8 bases at J, with 13 bases in the middle. This CDR3 spans 15 amino acids. Germline V gene sequence: CDR1 SGHTA, CDR2 FQGNSA. CDR3 bases: TGTGCCAGCAGCTTATTTTGGGGTAGCGATTCACCCCTCCACTTT. It yields the protein CASSLFWGSDSPLHF.

This clone was detected only a few times. The genes are TRBV2 and TRBJ1-4; D unresolved. This CDR3 spans 14 amino acids. The germline V gene encodes CDR1 SNHLY and CDR2 FYNNEI. Trimming removed 4 bases from V and 8 bases from J, with 14 bases in between. The chain's CDR3 is CASSAAFKNEKLFF. In nucleotides, the CDR3 is TGTGCCAGCAGTGCAGCCTTCAAAAACGAAAAACTGTTTTTT. Full variable domain (remainder filled in from reference TRBV2 and TRBJ1-4): EPEVTQTPSHQVTQMGQEVILRCVPISNHLYFYWYRQILGQKVEFLVSFYNNEISEKSEIFDDQFSVERPDGSNFTLKIRSTKLEDSAMYFCASSAAFKNEKLFFGSGTQLSVL.

The chain employs TRBV7-9 and TRBJ1-3; no clear D gene. Germline V gene sequence: CDR1 SEHNR, CDR2 FQNEAQ (reference sequence). The V gene lost 3 bases and the J gene lost 4 bases, with 4 bases spanning the gap. The CDR3 covers 12 residues. CDR3 residues: CASSFLGNTIYF. CDR3 bases: TGTGCCAGCAGCTTCTTAGGAAACACCATATATTTT.

The sample holds a few counts of this clone. This chain joins TRBV30 and TRBJ1-5, with D possibly matching TRBD1 (6 bases). This CDR3 contains 15 residues. Trimming removed 3 bases from V and 0 bases from J, with 12 bases in between. Germline V gives CDR1 GTSNPN, CDR2 SVGIG (reference sequence). Here the CDR3 DNA reads TGTGCCTGGAGAGTACAGGGAAGTAGCAATCAGCCCCAGCATTTT. It translates to CAWRVQGSSNQPQHF.

V usage is TRBV7-9 and J usage is TRBJ2-5, with 8 bases aligning to TRBD1. The CDR3 has 14 amino acids. The ends lost 1 base at V and 4 bases at J; junction bases unmatched: 2. Germline V gives CDR1 SEHNR, CDR2 FQNEAQ (reference sequence). CDR3 sequence: CASSLGTGGETQYF. The CDR3, as DNA: TGTGCCAGCAGCTTAGGTACAGGGGGAGAGACCCAGTACTTC.

The chain carries TRBV28 and TRBJ2-7; 7 positions agree with TRBD1. After removal of 5 bases from V and 1 base from J, the junction contained 11 bases not matched to a gene. This CDR3 contains 16 residues. Per the germline V gene, CDR1 is MDHEN and CDR2 is SYDVKM. The DNA of the CDR3 is TGTGCCAGCAGTCGCATCACCGGGACAGAGTCCTACGAGCAGTACTTC. Translating it yields CASSRITGTESYEQYF.

In this sample, this clone turned up a few times. The chain links TRBV7-6 to TRBJ1-1; D possibly corresponds to TRBD1 (5 bases). Germline-derived CDR1 and CDR2 are SGHVS and FNYEAQ. The length of the CDR3 is 15 residues. V was trimmed by 4 bases and J by 2 bases, leaving 14 bases between them. CDR3: CASSSYGGINTEAFF. CDR3 DNA: TGTGCCAGCAGCTCCTACGGGGGAATCAACACTGAAGCTTTCTTT.